Listed below are T cell receptor beta chains from one sample, sequenced in a study of blood T cell repertoires in COVID-19. The protocol was immunoSEQ multiplex PCR, while the TCRdb copy is restricted to in-frame clones and leaves out a portion. This sample has some 120,000 clones, with approximately 84% found just once. Sequenced input: peripheral blood. These receptors all stem from a man aged 35 to 55 with acute or convalescent COVID-19. The CDR3 runs from the conserved cysteine through the conserved F or W. D genes are given only for firm matches. The size entry is marked missing in some rows and otherwise reads once, few, many or a size class.

clone_size d_call j_call v_call cdr3_aa cdr3_nt
once . TRBJ1-4 TRBV11-2 CASTRNRVEKLFF TGTGCCAGCACGAGAAACAGGGTTGAAAAACTGTTTTTT
. . TRBJ1-4 TRBV3-1/TRBV3-2 CASSRGGVEKLFF TGTGCCAGCAGCCGTGGAGGGGTCGAAAAACTGTTTTTT
. . TRBJ1-5 TRBV19 CASRPHGAGEGQPQHF TGTGCCAGTAGACCCCATGGGGCAGGGGAGGGTCAGCCCCAGCATTTT
. . TRBJ2-1 TRBV6-5 CASSYQSGHEQFF TGTGCCAGCAGTTACCAAAGCGGGCATGAGCAGTTCTTC
. TRBD1 TRBJ1-2 TRBV5-5 CASSSTPRGREGYGYTF TGTGCCAGCAGCTCGACTCCCAGGGGGCGCGAGGGCTATGGCTACACCTTC
. . TRBJ2-1 TRBV5-1 CASSLGRGYNEQFF TGCGCCAGCAGCTTGGGCAGGGGCTACAATGAGCAGTTCTTC
. . TRBJ1-1 TRBV29-1 CSATGGPGRRSTEAFF TGCAGCGCCACCGGGGGACCGGGCAGGCGAAGCACTGAAGCTTTCTTT
. . TRBJ2-3 TRBV7-6 CASSLGRQTDTQYF TGTGCCAGCAGCTTAGGGCGGCAGACAGATACGCAGTATTTT
once TRBD1 TRBJ2-7 TRBV6-2/TRBV6-3 CASSPSRQGPYEQYF TGTGCCAGCAGCCCCTCACGACAGGGTCCCTACGAGCAGTACTTC
. . TRBJ1-1 TRBV27 CASSLTARMNTEAFF TGTGCCAGCAGTTTGACAGCCCGCATGAACACTGAAGCTTTCTTT
. . TRBJ2-7 TRBV24-1 CATRDLGGCEQYF TGTGCCACCAGGGACTTAGGAGGATGCGAGCAGTACTTC
. TRBD2 TRBJ2-5 TRBV7-8 CASSLLAGGETQYF TGTGCCAGCAGCTTACTAGCGGGGGGAGAGACCCAGTACTTC
once TRBD1 TRBJ2-7 TRBV2 CASSEVRTGSAEQYF TGTGCCAGCAGTGAAGTAAGGACAGGGTCTGCCGAGCAGTACTTC
. TRBD2 TRBJ2-3 TRBV5-1 CASSLASGGVDTQYF TGCGCCAGCAGCTTGGCTAGCGGGGGGGTGGATACGCAGTATTTT
. . TRBJ1-6 TRBV14 CASSQRGSSSPLHF TGTGCCAGCAGCCAAAGGGGATCGAGTTCACCCCTCCACTTT
. TRBD2 TRBJ2-1 TRBV9 CASSVASGYNEQFF TGTGCCAGCAGCGTGGCTAGCGGTTACAATGAGCAGTTCTTC
. TRBD2 TRBJ2-7 TRBV6-5 CASSYRGTSYEQYF TGTGCCAGCAGTTACCGGGGGACTAGCTACGAGCAGTACTTC
. . TRBJ1-1 TRBV6-1 CASSEVPTGTEAFF TGTGCCAGCAGTGAAGTACCCACAGGGACTGAAGCTTTCTTT
few . TRBJ2-7 TRBV10-3 CAISGMAGDYEQYF TGTGCCATCAGTGGAATGGCGGGCGACTACGAGCAGTACTTC
. TRBD1 TRBJ1-2 TRBV7-9 CASSSSDRGLPNYGYTF TGTGCCAGCAGCTCTTCGGACAGGGGGTTACCTAACTATGGCTACACCTTC
. TRBD2 TRBJ2-5 TRBV25-1 CASGLTSKGTQYF TGTGCCAGCGGATTGACTAGCAAAGGGACCCAGTACTTC
. TRBD2 TRBJ2-1 TRBV5-1 CASSLGLAGDNEQFF TGCGCCAGCAGCTTGGGTCTAGCGGGGGACAATGAGCAGTTCTTC
once TRBD2 TRBJ2-2 TRBV27 CASSFRLAGVFSGELFF TGTGCCAGCAGTTTCCGACTAGCGGGAGTTTTTTCCGGGGAGCTGTTTTTT
. TRBD2 TRBJ2-1 TRBV7-3 CASSLTGGLAGYNEQFF TGTGCCAGCAGCTTAACGGGGGGACTAGCGGGCTACAATGAGCAGTTCTTC
few . TRBJ1-1 TRBV4-2 CASSQRTANTEAFF TGTGCCAGCAGCCAGAGGACAGCGAACACTGAAGCTTTCTTT
. TRBD2 TRBJ2-1 TRBV7-2 CASKRGGHNEQFF TGTGCCAGCAAGCGGGGGGGACATAATGAGCAGTTCTTC
. TRBD1 TRBJ1-1 TRBV11-1 CASSPGTGYGTEAFF TGTGCCAGCAGTCCCGGGACAGGGTACGGGACTGAAGCTTTCTTT
. . TRBJ2-5 TRBV6-6 CASSYSWTTQETQYF TGTGCCAGCAGTTACTCCTGGACAACCCAAGAGACCCAGTACTTC
. . TRBJ2-5 TRBV28 CASSSLAGLTGGETQYF TGTGCCAGCAGTTCCTTAGCGGGGCTCACAGGGGGCGAGACCCAGTACTTC
. . TRBJ1-1 TRBV7-9 CASSADTVNTEAFF TGTGCCAGCAGCGCAGACACAGTGAACACTGAAGCTTTCTTT
. . TRBJ2-7 TRBV30 CAWSVRQFTYEQYF TGTGCCTGGAGTGTCAGGCAGTTCACCTACGAGCAGTACTTC
. . TRBJ1-6 TRBV7-9 CASSFYRENSPLHF TGTGCCAGCAGCTTCTACAGGGAAAATTCACCCCTCCACTTT
few . TRBJ1-2 TRBV4-2 CASSQDTAGVPYGYTF TGTGCCAGCAGCCAAGATACCGCCGGAGTCCCCTATGGCTACACCTTC
. TRBD1 TRBJ2-4 TRBV2 CASSGTGSLAKNIQYF TGTGCCAGCAGCGGGACAGGGTCCCTAGCCAAAAACATTCAGTACTTC
. . TRBJ1-2 TRBV3-1/TRBV3-2 CASGWGLKNYGYTF TGTGCCAGCGGGTGGGGGCTGAAGAACTATGGCTACACCTTC
. . TRBJ2-3 TRBV5-1 CASSLSVTSTDTQYF TGCGCCAGCAGCTTGAGCGTCACTAGCACAGATACGCAGTATTTT
. . TRBJ2-4 TRBV7-9 CASSLGLEVIQYF TGTGCCAGCAGCTTAGGACTAGAGGTCATTCAGTACTTC